The clone carrying this T cell receptor (beta chain) came up many times. The CDR3 runs 13 residues. The V end was cut by 5 bases, the J end by 5 bases, with 12 bases between. Germline assignment: CDR1 SGHTA and CDR2 FQGNSA. A single record per CDR3 protein comes from TCRdb applying MiXCR to the RT-PCR reads. The data hold more than 600,000 distinct CDR3 sequences, with 14% observed a single time. The sequence was obtained from a female donor in good health, serving as a healthy control. Sequences were obtained from memory CD4+ T cells from blood. The genes are TRBV7-2 and TRBJ2-5; D ambiguous. The CDR3 sequence is CASSGYVEETQYF. DNA of the CDR3: TGTGCCAGCAGCGGTTACGTCGAGGAGACCCAGTACTTC.